The TCR beta chain described here comes from a study of CD8+ T cells in alopecia areata. Study outcomes and limitations: The study found that many expanded lesional clones persisted in scalp and blood during tofacitinib. With one nonresponder, baseline CD8+ expansion's link to response remains uncertain. Lesional scalp, notably in alopecia totalis/universalis, had clonality above that of normal scalp.

The CDR3 is 12 residues long. The germline CDR1 and CDR2 sequences are SGHTA and FQGNSA. The germline V and J ends were trimmed by 5 bases and 7 bases, with 11 bases remaining between them. Extraction and reverse transcription of RNA yielded cDNA as the sequencing template. TCRdb keeps only in-frame clones here, not all; method: immunoSEQ multiplex PCR. The data hold about 210,000 clones, with approximately 72% observed a single time. The sample holds a few counts of this clone. Its antigen is still unknown. Treatment of the sample: oral pan-JAK inhibitor, 5-10 mg twice daily. PBMC-derived CD4+ and CD8+ T cells were sorted.

This chain uses TRBV7-2 with TRBJ2-5, with D uncertain. The sequence was collected from a human donor with alopecia areata. The starting material was CD4+ T cells sorted from blood, obtained at roughly week 45, from a patient treated with tofacitinib. CDR3 nucleotide sequence: TGTGCCAGCAGCCGACCCGCCGGGACCCAGTACTTC. Translated: CASSRPAGTQYF.